A selection of T cell receptor beta chains follows, all from one sample in a study of cytomegalovirus exposure and HLA in healthy donors. Produced via immunoSEQ multiplex PCR; TCRdb's table is partial and in-frame only. The sample contains 130,000 or so clones, under 70% of which appear only once. The sequenced sample was PBMCs. All receptors derive from a man between 18 and 35 years old in good health and CMV-seronegative. CDR3s leave out the opening cysteine and the closing phenylalanine or tryptophan.

V gene: TRBV7-2
J gene: TRBJ2-7
CDR3 protein: ASSLVTTQTYEQY

V gene: TRBV28
J gene: TRBJ2-3
CDR3 protein: ASSPRQGWSTDTQY

V gene: TRBV19
J gene: TRBJ1-1
CDR3 protein: ASRWAGMAF

V gene: TRBV5-1
J gene: TRBJ2-5
CDR3 protein: PSSEDRTPQETQY

V gene: TRBV15
J gene: TRBJ2-3
CDR3 protein: ATSRAGGETDTQY

V gene: TRBV28
J gene: TRBJ1-1
CDR3 protein: ASSLNLGAEAF

V gene: TRBV9
J gene: TRBJ1-4
CDR3 protein: ASSPGDRKNEKLF

V gene: TRBV18
J gene: TRBJ2-3
CDR3 protein: ASSRKDPDTQY

V gene: TRBV6-6
J gene: TRBJ2-5
CDR3 protein: ASSQRKGPETQY

V gene: TRBV30
J gene: TRBJ1-2
CDR3 protein: AWSEQPGRGYT

V gene: TRBV7-3
J gene: TRBJ1-1
CDR3 protein: ASSFTGGRTEAF

V gene: TRBV6-5
J gene: TRBJ2-7
CDR3 protein: ASSYSTTGRREQY

V gene: TRBV6-5
J gene: TRBJ2-7
CDR3 protein: ASSPAGTGDYEQY

V gene: TRBV23-1
J gene: TRBJ1-1
CDR3 protein: ASHTGDRARFLAF

V gene: TRBV7-9
J gene: TRBJ1-2
CDR3 protein: SSSLEDRAPGGYT

V gene: TRBV19
J gene: TRBJ2-6
CDR3 protein: ASSASGTLNPGANVLT

V gene: TRBV30
J gene: TRBJ2-1
CDR3 protein: AWSAPSSGRSDNEQF

V gene: TRBV27
J gene: TRBJ2-7
CDR3 protein: ASSSTRVGYEQY

V gene: TRBV4-1
J gene: TRBJ2-7
CDR3 protein: ASSVRQGFNEQY

V gene: TRBV10-1
J gene: TRBJ1-5
CDR3 protein: ARSDRDNQPQH

V gene: TRBV5-6
J gene: .
CDR3 protein: ASSRPELAGDEQY

V gene: TRBV7-8
J gene: TRBJ2-5
CDR3 protein: ASSLLVGGETQY

V gene: TRBV6-5
J gene: TRBJ1-2
CDR3 protein: ASSYSSTGNYGYT

V gene: TRBV6-5
J gene: TRBJ1-1
CDR3 protein: ASIKTGTESEAF

V gene: TRBV7-8
J gene: TRBJ1-1
CDR3 protein: ASSSLGTGFEAF

V gene: TRBV12-5
J gene: TRBJ1-1
CDR3 protein: ASAPSGGGRAF

V gene: TRBV5-1
J gene: TRBJ2-2
CDR3 protein: ASSLKGANTGELF

V gene: TRBV27
J gene: TRBJ1-2
CDR3 protein: ASSSLAMTGRNYGYT

V gene: TRBV29-1
J gene: TRBJ1-2
CDR3 protein: SAPGADRSYT

V gene: TRBV6-6
J gene: TRBJ2-7
CDR3 protein: ASASGQEGEQY

V gene: TRBV29-1
J gene: TRBJ2-7
CDR3 protein: SVPSGQGTYYEQY

V gene: TRBV5-4
J gene: TRBJ2-2
CDR3 protein: ASRPGGSGGVTGELF

V gene: TRBV19
J gene: TRBJ1-4
CDR3 protein: ASTLIATNEKLF

V gene: TRBV29-1
J gene: TRBJ2-7
CDR3 protein: SVGLAGALERY

V gene: TRBV10-3
J gene: TRBJ2-7
CDR3 protein: AISGQGADEQY

V gene: TRBV6-1
J gene: TRBJ1-5
CDR3 protein: ASTTALQPQH